The 2 T cell receptor beta chains below come from one sample, sequenced in a study of T cell changes during pregnancy in multiple sclerosis. Here immunoSEQ multiplex PCR was the method, and the copy in TCRdb shows in-frame clones only, minus some. The table includes some 87,000 clones, 85% to 95% detected once. The sequences come from peripheral blood, collected in the first trimester of pregnancy. The receptors stem from a female donor with multiple sclerosis, enrolled in a pregnancy study.

The chain recombines TRBV27 with TRBJ1-2; no definite D call. CDR3 length: 15 amino acids. Germline V gene data show CDR1 as MNHEY and CDR2 as SMNVEV (reference sequence). With 7 bases removed from V and 3 bases from J, the gap between germline ends came to 18 bases. The CDR3 sequence is CASTPSRAHYYGYTF. CDR3 DNA: TGTGCCAGCACCCCCTCGAGGGCGCATTACTATGGCTACACCTTC.

The chain carries TRBV27 and TRBJ1-1; D possibly corresponds to TRBD1 (6 bases). Trimming stripped 8 bases from V and 0 bases from J, with 16 bases between. CDR1 is MNHEY, CDR2 SMNVEV, per germline (reference sequence). This CDR3 spans 15 amino acids. The CDR3 nucleotides are TGTGCCAGCCGGGACACTCAACTACTGAACACTGAAGCTTTCTTT. Its protein is CASRDTQLLNTEAFF.